These 20 T cell receptor beta chains share one sample of origin, sequenced in a study of radiation and T cells in renal cell carcinoma. TCRdb's table, derived via immunoSEQ multiplex PCR, lists solely in-frame clones and lacks some. Counted here are under 200,000 clones, roughly nine tenths occurring once; the ten biggest clones make up over 9%. As for time point: blood 4 weeks post-SBRT, at nephrectomy. Noted treatment: 15 Gy SBRT to primary tumor, nephrectomy 4 weeks later. The sample here was blood, taken from a patient whose treatment included radiotherapy and nephrectomy. The receptors come from a woman aged 50 to 65 with renal cell carcinoma.

The V call is TRBV6-5, the J call TRBJ1-1; D perhaps matches TRBD1 (5 bases). The germline CDR1 and CDR2 sequences are MNHEY and SVGAGI. Between the trimmed V and J ends, which lost 1 base and 2 bases, there was a span of 14 bases. This CDR3 comprises 16 residues. The CDR3 reads CASSYWAGTLNTEAFF. Written as DNA, the CDR3 is TGTGCCAGCAGTTACTGGGCAGGGACGTTAAACACTGAAGCTTTCTTT.

V and J are TRBV6-5 and TRBJ1-1, with 8 positions matching TRBD1. Germline values: CDR1 MNHEY, CDR2 SVGAGI. V shed 7 bases and J 1 base; nucleotides not matched to a gene: 8. The CDR3 runs to 15 residues. CDR3 residues: CASTPLGQGNTEAFF. The CDR3 region has the DNA TGTGCCAGCACCCCACTAGGACAGGGGAACACTGAAGCTTTCTTT.

The chain links TRBV9 to TRBJ2-7; D is unresolved. CDR3 length equals 14 residues. V was clipped by 4 bases and J by 6 bases, with 17 bases between them. Germline lookup yields CDR1 SGDLS and CDR2 YYNGEE. The CDR3 DNA is TGTGCCAGCAGCACCACCCCCGTTCTACGCGAGCAGTACTTC. Encoded protein: CASSTTPVLREQYF.

The chain carries TRBV5-1 and TRBJ1-2; maybe TRBD1 (5 bases). The V gene lost 2 bases and the J gene lost 8 bases, with 10 bases spanning the gap. This CDR3 contains 12 residues. The germline V gene has CDR1 SGHRS and CDR2 YFSETQ. The CDR3 is CASSFDQGGYTF. CDR3 DNA: TGCGCCAGCAGCTTCGATCAGGGAGGCTACACCTTC.

The V and J genes are TRBV6-5 and TRBJ2-2; TRBD1 matches at 12 bases. Germline values: CDR1 MNHEY, CDR2 SVGAGI. The CDR3 consists of 15 residues. V dropped 5 bases and J dropped 7; count of bases not matched to a gene: 5. The CDR3 reads CASSPGQGAVGELFF. The CDR3 DNA sequence: TGTGCCAGCAGTCCGGGACAGGGGGCTGTCGGGGAGCTGTTTTTT.

This clone was counted once. This chain joins TRBV5-5 and TRBJ1-1; D is undetermined. This CDR3 is 16 amino acids long. Trimming cost V 0 bases and J 1 base, with 13 bases left between them. Germline V lookup: CDR1 SGHKS, CDR2 YYEKEE (reference sequence). CDR3 amino acids: CASSLAVWSENTEAFF. CDR3 sequence (DNA): TGTGCCAGCAGCTTGGCCGTGTGGTCAGAGAACACTGAAGCTTTCTTT.

The gene calls are TRBV19 and TRBJ2-2, with no clear D. The ends were cut back, 7 bases at V and 3 bases at J, with 12 bases in the middle. The CDR3 is 14 residues long. Per the germline V gene, CDR1 is LNHDA and CDR2 is SQIVND (reference sequence). This CDR3 reads CASNGRQDTGELFF. CDR3 nucleotide sequence: TGTGCCAGTAATGGTCGCCAGGACACCGGGGAGCTGTTTTTT.

The chain links TRBV18 to TRBJ1-1; D not resolved. The CDR3 is 15 amino acids. V was clipped by 0 bases and J by 0 bases, with 8 bases between them. CDR1 is KGHSH and CDR2 is LQKENI in the germline V gene. DNA for the CDR3: TGTGCCAGCTCACCACCGAACACCTTGAACACTGAAGCTTTCTTT. Protein sequence: CASSPPNTLNTEAFF.

The gene calls are TRBV5-1 and TRBJ2-5; TRBD2 agrees at 11 bases. CDR1 and CDR2 from the germline V gene are SGHRS and YFSETQ. J lost 4 bases, V lost 1 base, and 6 bases had no gene match. The CDR3 has 16 amino acids. CDR3 amino acids: CASSLSVAGGPETQYF. CDR3 bases: TGCGCCAGCAGCTTGTCAGTAGCGGGGGGGCCAGAGACCCAGTACTTC.

The chain has TRBV6-6 and TRBJ2-7, with a weak D call TRBD2 (5 bases). From germline, CDR1 is MNHNY and CDR2 SVGAGI (reference sequence). The CDR3 contains 16 residues. Trimming shortened V by 5 bases and J by 0 bases, and 17 bases separated the two germline ends. The CDR3 coding sequence is TGTGCCAGCAGTAGGTATCCGGAGGTTAGCTCCTACGAGCAGTACTTC. Translation gives CASSRYPEVSSYEQYF.

The chain carries TRBV19 and TRBJ2-4; 9 bases are a match to TRBD1. Unmatched junction bases numbered 6, after V lost 1 base and J lost 2 bases. The CDR3 loop spans 17 amino acids. CDR1 is LNHDA and CDR2 is SQIVND in the germline V gene (reference sequence). The CDR3 is CASSIGTGVTSKNIQYF. In DNA form, the CDR3 reads TGTGCCAGTAGTATAGGGACAGGGGTCACATCCAAAAACATTCAGTACTTC.

V gene TRBV2 combines with J gene TRBJ1-6; D is ambiguous. CDR1 is SNHLY and CDR2 is FYNNEI in the germline V gene. This CDR3 spans 14 amino acids. Between the trimmed V and J ends, which lost 6 bases and 9 bases, there was a span of 15 bases. CDR3 coding DNA: TGTGCCAGCAGGGTTACCACTACCAGTTCACCCCTCCACTTT. Residues: CASRVTTTSSPLHF.

V gene TRBV5-1 combines with J gene TRBJ1-1; D may be TRBD1 (6 bases). Trimming took 0 bases from V and 1 from J, leaving 7 bases between them. The CDR3 runs to 14 residues. CDR1 and CDR2 from the germline V gene are SGHRS and YFSETQ. The CDR3, as DNA: TGCGCCAGCAGCTTGGGGGGGCAGAACACTGAAGCTTTCTTT. Translated: CASSLGGQNTEAFF.

This clone was seen only a few times. V is TRBV7-9 and J is TRBJ1-5; D possibly corresponds to TRBD1 (5 bases). Trimming took 4 bases from V and 4 from J, leaving 11 bases between them. This CDR3 region has 14 residues. The V gene's germline CDR1 is SEHNR and CDR2 FQNEAQ (reference sequence). The CDR3 DNA reads as TGTGCCAGCAGCTCCCCGGGGCTGAATCAGCCCCAGCATTTT. This codes for CASSSPGLNQPQHF.

This clone was observed a few times. The chain is built from TRBV7-3 and TRBJ1-3; no firm D call. The V gene lost 2 bases and the J gene lost 4 bases, with 6 bases spanning the gap. The CDR3 sequence is 13 residues long. Per the germline V gene, CDR1 is SGHTA and CDR2 is FQGTGA. This CDR3 reads CASSLVKGNTIYF. For the CDR3, the DNA is TGTGCCAGCAGCTTAGTCAAGGGAAACACCATATATTTT.

The chain carries TRBV15 and TRBJ1-5; D unresolved. Deletions cut 1 base from V and 3 bases from J, with 7 bases between. Germline V lookup: CDR1 LNHNV, CDR2 YYDKDF (reference sequence). This CDR3 comprises 14 residues. The CDR3 region is CATSRGPINQPQHF. CDR3 nucleotide sequence: TGTGCCACCAGCAGAGGACCGATCAATCAGCCCCAGCATTTT.

The CDR3 loop reads CSVARDSVEYGYTF. CDR3 bases: TGCAGCGTTGCCCGGGACAGTGTCGAGTATGGCTACACCTTC. The J gene is TRBJ1-2, the V gene TRBV29-1; the match to TRBD1 covers 7 bases. The CDR3 extends over 14 amino acids. With V trimmed by 4 bases and J by 5 bases, 10 bases remained unmatched. The germline gives CDR1 SQVTM, CDR2 ANQGSEA.

V usage is TRBV6-6 and J usage is TRBJ1-4; D gene unclear. The length of the CDR3 is 13 residues. CDR1 is MNHNY, CDR2 SVGAGI, per germline (reference sequence). V gave up 0 bases and J gave up 10 bases, with 9 bases separating them. The CDR3 DNA is TGTGCCAGCAGTTACTCGGAGTGGGGAAAACTGTTTTTT. Amino acids: CASSYSEWGKLFF.

The chain joins TRBV18 to TRBJ2-5, with D tentatively TRBD2 (5 bases). This CDR3 has 13 amino acids. V was cut by 1 base and J by 5 bases, with 8 bases left in between. Germline assignment: CDR1 KGHSH and CDR2 LQKENI. CDR3 DNA: TGTGCCAGCTCACCACTAGAGGGCGAGACCCAGTACTTC. Protein: CASSPLEGETQYF.

The table lists this clone with a few counts. The chain recombines TRBV30 with TRBJ1-1; possible D gene TRBD1, 6 bases. The CDR3 extends over 11 amino acids. The germline CDR1 and CDR2 sequences are GTSNPN and SVGIG (reference sequence). V was pared by 5 bases and J by 5 bases, with 9 bases between. This chain's CDR3 is CAWGGQTEAFF. The CDR3, as DNA: TGTGCCTGGGGGGGACAAACTGAAGCTTTCTTT.